Below, 17 T cell receptor beta chains from the same sample are listed, as sequenced in a study of regulatory T cells in long-lasting Graves disease. The time point is: persistent/refractory GD, antithyroid drugs over 5 years with positive TRAb. The TCR library was made from RNA extracted from PBMCs. HTBI primers from iRepertoire and Arm-PCR of CDR3 regions yielded the TCR beta libraries. Via MiXCR, TCRdb re-called the multiplex PCR reads, giving one row per CDR3 protein. The table includes about 310,000 distinct CDR3 sequences, around 21% detected once. The sample here was peripheral blood mononuclear cells (PBMCs), taken when the disease was refractory, from a patient treated with antithyroid drugs. The origin of the receptors is a female donor with Graves disease.

This clonotype was recorded at least ten times. This chain uses TRBV7-2 with TRBJ2-5; TRBD1 matches at 7 bases. This CDR3 has 14 residues. J lost 4 bases, V lost 5 bases, and 7 bases had no gene match. The germline V gene has CDR1 SGHTA and CDR2 FQGNSA. The CDR3 here is CASSVGQDLETQYF. The CDR3 coding sequence is TGTGCCAGCAGCGTAGGACAGGATTTAGAGACCCAGTACTTC.

This clonotype was observed a handful of times. Since a much larger clone is just one base distant, this may be a read error. V is TRBV25-1 and J is TRBJ1-1; possible D gene TRBD1, 6 bases. Germline CDR1 is MGHDK and CDR2 is SYGVNS. The CDR3 runs to 13 residues. The V end was cut by 6 bases, the J end by 0 bases, with 8 bases between. The CDR3 DNA sequence: TGTGCCAGCAGGGGACAAATGAACACTGAAGCTTTCTTT. It specifies CASRGQMNTEAFF.

The sample holds many counts of this clonotype. This chain connects TRBV6-1 to TRBJ1-1; D is undetermined. Per the germline V gene, CDR1 is MNHNS and CDR2 is SASEGT. The CDR3 is made up of 13 amino acids. V lost 5 bases to trimming and J lost 2 bases, with 9 bases between them. DNA of the CDR3: TGTGCCAGCAGTCATCAAACAAACACTGAAGCTTTCTTT. Translation: CASSHQTNTEAFF.

This clonotype was seen only once. This chain connects TRBV19 to TRBJ1-2, with 7 bases aligning to TRBD1. J lost 11 bases, V lost 5 bases, and 8 bases had no gene match. CDR1 is LNHDA, CDR2 SQIVND, per germline (reference sequence). CDR3 length equals 12 residues. Here the CDR3 DNA reads TGTGCCAGTAGTGAACAGGGGAGTGGATACACCTTC. Residues: CASSEQGSGYTF.

In regard to this clonotype: A much larger clone differs by one base, so this may be a read error. This chain uses TRBV15 with TRBJ1-1; D call uncertain. Per germline, CDR1 LNHNV and CDR2 YYDKDF (reference sequence). V gave up 6 bases and J gave up 0 bases, with 14 bases separating them. The CDR3 length is 15 residues. CDR3 nucleotides: TGTGCCACCAGTGTTACCGGGAGCATGAACACTGAAGCTTTCTTT. This encodes CATSVTGSMNTEAFF.

The chain has TRBV10-3 and TRBJ1-2; D not resolved. CDR1 and CDR2 (germline): ENHRY, SYGVKD. V was clipped by 6 bases and J by 1 base, with 12 bases between them. There are 14 residues in the CDR3. The CDR3 DNA follows: TGTGCCATCAGGGATGAGACCCTTAACTATGGCTACACCTTC. The encoded protein is CAIRDETLNYGYTF.

This clonotype was detected many times. The J gene is TRBJ2-5, the V gene TRBV28; 7 nucleotides match TRBD2. The length of the CDR3 is 13 residues. CDR1 is MDHEN and CDR2 is SYDVKM in the germline V gene. V dropped 5 bases and J dropped 5; count of bases not matched to a gene: 5. The CDR3 spells CASSLGTMETQYF. The CDR3 region has the DNA TGTGCCAGCAGTCTCGGGACTATGGAGACCCAGTACTTC.

The chain couples TRBV28 to TRBJ2-3; maybe TRBD1 (5 bases). V shed 8 bases and J shed 2 bases, with 11 bases lying between them. The CDR3 contains 13 residues. Germline V lookup: CDR1 MDHEN, CDR2 SYDVKM. CDR3 sequence: CASWGRATDTQYF. The DNA of the CDR3 is TGTGCCAGCTGGGGCAGGGCCACAGATACGCAGTATTTT.

In its sample, this clonotype was seen many times. The chain employs TRBV18 and TRBJ2-5; D remains ambiguous. This CDR3 region has 10 residues. The germline V gene encodes CDR1 KGHSH and CDR2 LQKENI. V was pared by 7 bases and J by 2 bases, with 2 bases between. In DNA, the CDR3 is TGTGCCAGCTTACAAGAGACCCAGTACTTC. Its protein product is CASLQETQYF.

V gene TRBV7-2 combines with J gene TRBJ2-5, with D hard to call. The CDR3 consists of 12 residues. The V gene's germline CDR1 is SGHTA and CDR2 FQGNSA. With 5 bases removed from V and 5 bases from J, the gap between germline ends came to 9 bases. The CDR3 here is CASSPHGETQYF. CDR3 nucleotide sequence: TGTGCCAGCAGCCCCCACGGGGAGACCCAGTACTTC.

The V gene is TRBV3-1, the J gene TRBJ2-7; 10 positions match TRBD2. This CDR3 comprises 16 residues. V lost 0 bases, J lost 7 bases, and 9 bases stayed unmatched. From germline, CDR1 is LGHDT and CDR2 YNNKEL (reference sequence). CDR3 amino acids: CASSQDVGGLAREQYF. The CDR3 bases are TGTGCCAGCAGCCAAGATGTGGGGGGACTAGCGAGAGAGCAGTACTTC.

This chain joins TRBV29-1 and TRBJ1-1; D is unclear. The CDR3 length is 12 residues. V was shortened by 7 bases and J by 0 bases, with 9 bases between the two germline ends. Germline V gene sequence: CDR1 SQVTM, CDR2 ANQGSEA. The CDR3 DNA follows: TGCAGCGAGGAACTCATGAACACTGAAGCTTTCTTT. It specifies CSEELMNTEAFF.

This sequence joins TRBV6-2 or TRBV6-3 and TRBJ2-3; 16 positions agree with TRBD2. The germline V gene has CDR1 MNHEY and CDR2 SVGEGT. Germline trimming cut 5 bases from V and 5 bases from J; bases unmatched to any gene: 13. CDR3 length: 19 amino acids. The CDR3: CASSHGTSGRVIAEDTQYF. CDR3 in DNA: TGTGCCAGCAGTCACGGGACTAGCGGGAGGGTGATCGCAGAAGATACGCAGTATTTT.

There are a few counts of this clonotype. The CDR3 sequence: CASSRPEGGYGYTF. Written as DNA, the CDR3 is TGTGCCAGCAGCCGTCCTGAAGGGGGCTATGGCTACACCTTC. The chain employs TRBV6-2 or TRBV6-3 and TRBJ1-2, with a tentative D call TRBD1 (6 bases). The CDR3 extends over 14 amino acids. Trimming left V 6 bases short and J 4 bases short, with 15 bases between. Per germline, CDR1 MNHEY and CDR2 SVGEGT.

V usage is TRBV3-1 and J usage is TRBJ2-7, with D possibly matching TRBD1 (7 bases). Trimming removed 7 bases at V and 7 bases at J, with 14 bases between. The V gene's germline CDR1 is LGHDT and CDR2 YNNKEL (reference sequence). This CDR3 is built from 12 residues. In DNA, the CDR3 is TGTGCCAGCAACAACCAGGGGGGTGAGCAGTACTTC. Translating gives CASNNQGGEQYF.

The gene calls are TRBV12-3 or TRBV12-4 and TRBJ2-5; 7 nucleotides align to TRBD2. Trimming cost V 2 bases and J 2 bases; bases outside gene matches: 5. This CDR3 has 15 amino acids. CDR3 amino acids: CASSLRRETQETQYF. DNA for the CDR3: TGTGCCAGCAGTTTACGGCGGGAGACACAAGAGACCCAGTACTTC.

This clonotype was found many times. The rearrangement joins TRBV12-5 to TRBJ1-5; weak D call: TRBD1 (6 bases). Between the trimmed V and J ends, which lost 7 bases and 3 bases, there was a span of 13 bases. This CDR3 is built from 14 residues. Germline CDR1 is LGHNT and CDR2 is FRNRAP. The CDR3 DNA sequence: TGTGCTAGTGCCTTAGGGGGGGACAATCAGCCCCAGCATTTT. Its translation is CASALGGDNQPQHF.